This is a list of T cell receptor beta chains from one sample in a study of blood T cells in healthy people across ages. Each CDR3 protein is one row after TCRdb ran MiXCR on the 5' RACE reads. Of hundreds of thousands of distinct CDR3 sequences in the sample, less than 25% were seen once. The same specimen was also included in a second study, on T cells of mothers and their children.

Sequencing input: blood. The source is a boy between 10 and 17 years old in good health. The CDR3 runs from the conserved cysteine through the conserved F or W. A D gene is named only where the DNA matches it firmly. Clone size is shown for a subset of rows, as once, few, many or a class of expanded clone.

length	J	size	V	D	CDR3	DNA
16	TRBJ2-7	-	TRBV6-2/TRBV6-3	-	CASSYDLRGPYYEQYF	TGTGCCAGCAGTTACGATCTTCGGGGACCCTACTACGAGCAGTACTTC
15	TRBJ2-5	many	TRBV29-1	-	CSAVTRGRHQETQYF	TGCAGCGCTGTTACGAGGGGCAGACATCAAGAGACCCAGTACTTC
15	TRBJ2-7	few	TRBV20-1	TRBD2	CSALRGAGNSYEQYF	TGCAGTGCTTTGCGAGGAGCGGGGAACTCCTACGAGCAGTACTTC
14	TRBJ1-3	-	TRBV9	-	CASSVGQSGNTIYF	TGTGCCAGCAGCGTAGGACAGTCTGGAAACACCATATATTTT
13	TRBJ2-3	few	TRBV11-2	-	CASSLGTVDTQYF	TGTGCCAGCAGCTTGGGGACTGTAGATACGCAGTATTTT
16	TRBJ2-5	few	TRBV2	-	CASSGGEDDLGETQYF	TGTGCCAGCAGTGGGGGAGAAGATGACCTCGGGGAGACCCAGTACTTC
15	TRBJ1-4	-	TRBV6-2/TRBV6-3	-	CASSTGRITNEKLFF	TGTGCCAGCAGTACCGGACGGATAACTAATGAAAAACTGTTTTTT
15	TRBJ1-5	few	TRBV6-1	TRBD1	CASRSGTVGNQPQHF	TGTGCCAGCAGGAGCGGGACAGTCGGCAATCAGCCCCAGCATTTT
14	TRBJ1-2	-	TRBV28	-	CASSLFRQGGGYTF	TGTGCCAGCAGTTTATTTAGGCAGGGCGGCGGCTACACCTTC
15	TRBJ2-3	few	TRBV6-5	TRBD1	CASSGTGGYTDTQYF	TGTGCCAGCAGTGGGACAGGGGGCTACACAGATACGCAGTATTTT
16	TRBJ2-3	few	TRBV29-1	TRBD2	CSVEGGASGRTDTQYF	TGCAGCGTTGAAGGGGGGGCTAGCGGGAGAACAGATACGCAGTATTTT
15	TRBJ2-1	few	TRBV28	-	CASSPRPQSYNEQFF	TGTGCCAGCAGTCCCAGACCGCAATCCTACAATGAGCAGTTCTTC
18	TRBJ1-5	few	TRBV5-1	TRBD1	CASSLRTGRIWADQPQHF	TGCGCCAGCAGCTTGAGGACAGGGAGGATCTGGGCTGATCAGCCCCAGCATTTT
16	TRBJ2-5	-	TRBV9	TRBD2	CASSVAGLAGVETQYF	TGTGCCAGCAGCGTAGCTGGGCTAGCGGGAGTGGAGACCCAGTACTTC
17	TRBJ2-7	many	TRBV7-2	TRBD1	CASSLVWSGQGAREQYF	TGTGCCAGCAGCTTAGTGTGGTCGGGACAGGGGGCCCGCGAGCAGTACTTC
17	TRBJ2-5	few	TRBV4-3	-	CASSQDTRASPLGTQYF	TGCGCCAGCAGCCAAGATACAAGGGCTAGTCCCTTAGGAACCCAGTACTTC
14	TRBJ2-1	-	TRBV19	-	CASRLQGNYNEQFF	TGTGCCAGCCGGCTCCAGGGAAACTACAATGAGCAGTTCTTC
14	TRBJ1-2	-	TRBV6-1	-	CASSDEVSGRGYTF	TGTGCCAGCAGTGACGAAGTTTCAGGGAGAGGCTACACCTTC
12	TRBJ1-3	-	TRBV9	-	CASSVAGNTIYF	TGTGCCAGCAGCGTAGCTGGAAACACCATATATTTT
14	TRBJ2-1	-	TRBV11-2	-	CASSLFLGLDEQFF	TGTGCCAGCAGCTTATTTCTGGGGTTAGACGAGCAGTTCTTC
14	TRBJ2-7	-	TRBV7-3	-	CASSPGRGNYEQYF	TGTGCCAGCAGCCCTGGCAGGGGCAACTACGAGCAGTACTTC
15	TRBJ1-6	few	TRBV28	-	CASSSPRGRNSPLHF	TGTGCCAGCAGTTCACCCCGGGGGCGAAATTCACCCCTCCACTTT
14	TRBJ2-2	-	TRBV7-6	-	CASSSRTETGELFF	TGTGCCAGCAGCTCTCGGACTGAGACCGGGGAGCTGTTTTTT
16	TRBJ2-7	few	TRBV7-2	-	CASSPPGTLASYEQYF	TGTGCCAGCAGCCCCCCCGGGACACTGGCCTCCTACGAGCAGTACTTC
15	TRBJ1-1	few	TRBV6-6	TRBD1	CASSYSIAGGTEAFF	TGTGCCAGCAGTTACTCGATCGCAGGGGGCACTGAAGCTTTCTTT
17	TRBJ2-2	-	TRBV4-3	TRBD2	CASSRKSLAGATGELFF	TGCGCCAGCAGCCGCAAAAGTCTAGCGGGGGCCACCGGGGAGCTGTTTTTT
17	TRBJ2-3	few	TRBV20-1	-	CSARDDMGGPSTDTQYF	TGCAGTGCTAGAGACGATATGGGAGGTCCTAGCACAGATACGCAGTATTTT
13	TRBJ1-4	few	TRBV28	-	CASSQEASEKLFF	TGTGCCAGCAGTCAGGAAGCCAGCGAAAAACTGTTTTTT
16	TRBJ1-6	few	TRBV27	-	CASSLGVYSYNSPLHF	TGTGCCAGCAGTTTAGGTGTCTACTCCTATAATTCACCCCTCCACTTT
15	TRBJ2-1	-	TRBV11-2	TRBD1	CASSSNRGSYNEQFF	TGTGCCAGCAGTTCAAACAGGGGCTCCTACAATGAGCAGTTCTTC
13	TRBJ2-7	few	TRBV5-1	-	CATNSGDPYEQYF	TGCGCCACTAATTCCGGGGATCCCTACGAGCAGTACTTC
16	TRBJ2-6	few	TRBV24-1	TRBD1	CATSGQGVAGANVLTF	TGTGCCACCTCTGGACAGGGGGTGGCTGGGGCCAATGTCCTGACTTTC
12	TRBJ2-1	-	TRBV7-2	-	CASSLQGFEQFF	TGTGCCAGCAGCTTACAGGGCTTTGAGCAGTTCTTC
15	TRBJ2-2	-	TRBV24-1	TRBD1	CATSTGDDPTGELFF	TGTGCCACCTCGACAGGGGATGACCCCACCGGGGAGCTGTTTTTT
13	TRBJ2-5	-	TRBV7-2	-	CASSPSALYVQYF	TGTGCCAGCAGCCCATCAGCCCTCTACGTGCAGTACTTC
15	TRBJ2-7	few	TRBV27	-	CASSLSGGLWFGQYF	TGTGCCAGCAGTTTATCCGGGGGCTTATGGTTTGGGCAGTACTTC
14	TRBJ2-5	-	TRBV20-1	TRBD1	CSARDRETSETQYF	TGCAGTGCACGGGACAGGGAAACTTCAGAGACCCAGTACTTC
16	TRBJ2-7	many	TRBV19	-	CASSKGESSILPEQYF	TGTGCCAGTAGTAAAGGGGAGTCTAGCATCCTCCCCGAGCAGTACTTC
17	TRBJ2-7	few	TRBV7-2	TRBD2	CASSLDPQRGSSYEQYF	TGTGCCAGCAGCTTAGACCCCCAGCGGGGGAGCTCCTACGAGCAGTACTTC
12	TRBJ2-1	many	TRBV10-3	-	CAIGNYSNEQFF	TGTGCCATCGGGAATTATAGCAATGAGCAGTTCTTC
18	TRBJ2-4	few	TRBV6-6	TRBD2	CASSQSEAGALAKNIQYF	TGTGCCAGCAGCCAGTCTGAAGCGGGGGCCCTAGCCAAAAACATTCAGTACTTC
14	TRBJ1-5	-	TRBV6-1	-	CATALWWNNQPQHF	TGTGCCACCGCATTGTGGTGGAACAATCAGCCCCAGCATTTT
14	TRBJ2-7	-	TRBV20-1	TRBD2	CSAGGSGVSYEQYF	TGCAGTGCTGGGGGAAGCGGGGTATCCTACGAGCAGTACTTC
14	TRBJ2-7	-	TRBV5-1	TRBD1	CASSLRDRGLEQYF	TGCGCCAGCAGCTTGAGGGACAGGGGTCTCGAGCAGTACTTC
16	TRBJ1-1	few	TRBV7-3	TRBD1	CASSSNPTGGNTEAFF	TGTGCCAGCAGCTCCAACCCGACAGGGGGTAACACTGAAGCTTTCTTT
15	TRBJ2-3	-	TRBV7-2	TRBD2	CASSPSGTWTDTQYF	TGTGCCAGCAGTCCGAGCGGGACGTGGACAGATACGCAGTATTTT
12	TRBJ2-7	-	TRBV5-1	-	CASSRIRDEQYF	TGCGCCAGCAGCCGCATTCGCGACGAGCAGTACTTC
14	TRBJ2-7	few	TRBV12-3/TRBV12-4	TRBD1	CASSWGTGALEQYF	TGTGCCAGCAGTTGGGGGACAGGGGCCCTCGAGCAGTACTTC
13	TRBJ2-1	-	TRBV20-1	-	CGARGDVYNEQFF	TGCGGTGCTAGAGGAGACGTTTACAATGAGCAGTTCTTC
15	TRBJ2-1	few	TRBV15	-	CATSRDEGPYNEQFF	TGTGCCACCAGCAGAGATGAGGGCCCGTACAATGAGCAGTTCTTC
14	TRBJ2-2	many	TRBV29-1	-	CSVAPGRETGELFF	TGCAGCGTTGCTCCGGGCAGGGAAACCGGGGAGCTGTTTTTT
15	TRBJ1-4	-	TRBV7-9	TRBD1	CASSYQDRVNEKLFF	TGTGCCAGCAGCTACCAGGACAGGGTGAATGAAAAACTGTTTTTT
16	TRBJ2-5	few	TRBV7-9	-	CASSPPTLGGGETQYF	TGTGCCAGCAGCCCTCCTACTTTGGGAGGCGGGGAGACCCAGTACTTC
14	TRBJ2-1	many	TRBV2	-	CASSAGRLLNEQFF	TGTGCCAGCAGTGCTGGACGTCTCCTCAATGAGCAGTTCTTC
13	TRBJ2-6	-	TRBV6-6	-	CASLGAGANVLTF	TGTGCCAGCCTCGGGGCTGGGGCCAACGTCCTGACTTTC